This is a list of T cell receptor beta chains from one sample in a study of tumor-infiltrating lymphocytes in glioblastoma multiforme. One entry per CDR3 protein, called by TCRdb with MiXCR from the multiplex PCR reads. The sample lists about 19,000 distinct CDR3 sequences, about two thirds occurring once. The sequencing sample was made of peripheral blood. The source of these receptors is a male donor with glioblastoma. Each CDR3 is given with its conserved first and last residue. Some rows have no size entry. The others give once, few or many, or a class for an expanded clone.

v_gene	abundance	j_gene	CDR3aa
TRBV30	few	TRBJ1-1	CAWTPRGTEAFF
TRBV10-3	once	TRBJ2-7	CAISEEGLSYEQYF
TRBV5-1	NA	TRBJ2-3	CASSLVGGRTHPTDTQYF
TRBV12-3/TRBV12-4	NA	TRBJ2-2	CASRPGQPNTGGLFF
TRBV2	once	TRBJ1-3	CASRRDPGVDTIYF
TRBV20-1	few	TRBJ1-5	CSARDLGEGNQPQHF
TRBV12-3/TRBV12-4	NA	TRBJ1-1	CASREGGRGTEAFF
TRBV6-5	many	TRBJ2-2	CASSWGQNTGELFF
TRBV20-1	many	TRBJ2-7	CSATRDPGIYEQYF
TRBV6-1	once	TRBJ1-5	CASRGGAGQPQHF
TRBV11-2	large	TRBJ2-3	CASSRGGLAGVSGDTQYF
TRBV20-1	many	TRBJ2-7	CSTNKGFEQYF
TRBV20-1	many	TRBJ2-7	CSARRSGSSYEQYF
TRBV5-4	NA	TRBJ2-7	CASSPGTNGAYEQYF
TRBV11-2	NA	TRBJ2-1	CASSLDRGNSQFF
TRBV11-2	NA	TRBJ2-7	CTSGPRSERTYEQYF
TRBV20-1	NA	TRBJ1-5	CSARVPGLSNQLQHF
TRBV5-1	NA	TRBJ2-1	CGSSLALAGLNEQFF
TRBV12-3/TRBV12-4	few	TRBJ2-5	CASSLSQGGQETQYF
TRBV12-3/TRBV12-4	NA	TRBJ2-5	CASSRASVSETQYF
TRBV20-1	NA	TRBJ2-7	CSAQLLGYEQYF
TRBV6-1	NA	TRBJ2-2	CASSEFPPETNTGELFF
TRBV4-1	NA	TRBJ1-1	CASSQAGTGGTEAFF
TRBV11-1	NA	TRBJ2-1	CASSLLSGVRDEQFF
TRBV20-1	NA	TRBJ2-5	CSARDNHRNQETQYF
TRBV6-1	once	TRBJ2-7	CASRDLGQYF
TRBV6-2/TRBV6-3	NA	TRBJ2-1	CASSYGDSSSYEQFF
TRBV28	NA	TRBJ1-2	CASSFPGLQGDGYTF
TRBV6-6	NA	TRBJ2-3	CASSQDRGTDTQYF
TRBV25-1	NA	TRBJ1-1	CASSTVRDSTEAFF
TRBV11-2	NA	TRBJ2-1	CASSSGTGALGEQFF
TRBV15	NA	TRBJ2-7	CATSRDSGLAYEQYF
TRBV7-9	NA	TRBJ2-5	CASSSRGGGETQYF
TRBV30	few	TRBJ2-1	CAWTISSGSFNEQFF